The 2 T cell receptor beta chains reported below all come from one sample, sequenced in a study of T cells in women clearing cervical HPV infection. TCRdb's table, derived via immunoSEQ multiplex PCR, lists solely in-frame clones and lacks some. This specimen shows approximately 41,000 clones; the ten leading clones hold 7% to 9.5%. Input material: blood buffy coat. The receptors were sampled from a woman aged 18 to 75 with a cervical HPV16 infection that either progressed to CIN3+ or cleared (not recorded which).

A word on this clone: The sequence runs out 3 residues before the end of the CDR3; the remainder is reconstructed from the germline J gene. V gene TRBV7-9 combines with J gene TRBJ1-1, with D uncertain. This CDR3 is built from 14 residues. In germline, CDR1 is SEHNR, CDR2 FQNEAQ (reference sequence). The V and J ends lost 7 bases and 6 bases respectively, with 18 bases between them. The CDR3 bases that were read are TGTGCCAGCAACGTGGGCGGGTTCGGGCCTGAA. It encodes CASNVGGFGPE. The entire CDR3 protein reads CASNVGGFGPEAFF.

A remark on this clone: Sequencing ends 3 residues short of the CDR3 end; the germline J gene provides the rest. The V call is TRBV6-1, the J call TRBJ2-3, with D maybe TRBD1 (5 bases). This CDR3 region has 14 residues. V was cut by 2 bases and J by 1 base, with 7 bases left in between. Germline V CDR1 and CDR2: MNHNS, SASEGT. CDR3 bases read: TGTGCCAGCAGTGAACAGGGTGGCACAGATACG. Protein product: CASSEQGGTDT. The whole CDR3 region reads CASSEQGGTDTQYF.